This T cell receptor beta chain comes out of a study of cytomegalovirus exposure and HLA in healthy donors. Study-level background: The 120 or so validation repertoires were produced on the same platform as the roughly 720 repertoires of the first cohort. This was reported in a later analysis. The study's findings and limits: In the 120 validation repertoires, a later analysis found that first-cohort TCR clusters tended to co-occur.

The repertoire was sequenced with immunoSEQ multiplex PCR; TCRdb's copy has only in-frame clones and lacks some. The profile shows 120,000 or so clones, approximately 90% of them singletons. There are 14 residues in the CDR3. V shed 4 bases and J shed 2 bases, with 15 bases lying between them. Germline assignment: CDR1 GTSNPN and CDR2 SVGIG (reference sequence). Regarding this clone: The target antigen is unknown.

The TCR originated in a man between 18 and 29 years old in good health and CMV-seronegative. This chain uses TRBV30 with TRBJ2-7; tentative D call: TRBD2 (5 bases). Sequencing was performed on PBMCs. For the CDR3, the DNA is TGTGCCTGGAATTCGGCGGGTAAGCCCTACGAGCAGTACTTC. Its protein is CAWNSAGKPYEQYF.